The rows below give T cell receptor beta chains drawn from one sample of a study of stem cell transplantation in POMP-related autoinflammatory disease. Using immunoSEQ multiplex PCR, the repertoire was profiled, and TCRdb retains in-frame clones only, with some absent. The sample has tens of thousands of clones; more than 75% are singletons. Specimen: CD4+ T cells from PBMCs, collected after stem cell transplantation. These TCRs come from a human patient with POMP-related autoinflammation and immune dysregulation (PRAID). The graft donor may be the source of some T cells. Both conserved end residues are part of each CDR3. D genes are given only for firm matches. The size field is filled for only some rows; it gives once, few, many or a size class.

few	TRBV19	TRBD1	TRBJ2-7	TGTGCCAGTAGTCCTAGACAGGGCAGATACGAGCAGTACTTC	CASSPRQGRYEQYF
-	TRBV5-1	-	TRBJ2-2	TGCGCCAGCAGCTTGCACAGACCGAACACCGGGGAGCTGTTTTTT	CASSLHRPNTGELFF
-	TRBV28	TRBD2	TRBJ2-7	TGTGCCAGCAGTTTAGGACTAGCGGGAGCTCCCTACGAGCAGTACTTC	CASSLGLAGAPYEQYF
-	TRBV15	-	TRBJ2-5	TGTGCCACCAGCAGAGAAGCCGGGCAAGAGACCCAGTACTTC	CATSREAGQETQYF
-	TRBV6-5	TRBD1	TRBJ1-1	TGTGCCAGCAGCCTGACAGGGGTCCTGAACACTGAAGCTTTCTTT	CASSLTGVLNTEAFF
-	TRBV11-1	TRBD1	TRBJ2-3	TGTGCCAGCAGCTCGATCTACAGGGGCCCTCAGGATACGCAGTATTTT	CASSSIYRGPQDTQYF
-	TRBV5-1	TRBD1	TRBJ2-2	TGCGCCAGCAGCCACGCCCCGGACAGGCGGCGGAACACCGGGGAGCTGTTTTTT	CASSHAPDRRRNTGELFF
-	TRBV6-1	TRBD1	TRBJ2-3	TGTGCCAGCAGTGACGGGACAGGGGGCTTAGATACGCAGTATTTT	CASSDGTGGLDTQYF
-	TRBV3-1/TRBV3-2	-	TRBJ1-1	TGTGCCAGCACCCACTTGGGGGGCAGCAACACTGAAGCTTTCTTT	CASTHLGGSNTEAFF
-	TRBV2	TRBD2	TRBJ2-3	TGTGCCAGCAGGTTACTAGCGGGAGTGGGAGATACGCAGTATTTT	CASRLLAGVGDTQYF
-	TRBV27	TRBD1	TRBJ1-1	TGTGCCAGCAGCCCAGGACAGGGGGCGACGACTGAAGCTTTCTTT	CASSPGQGATTEAFF
-	TRBV7-9	-	TRBJ2-7	TGTGCCAGCAGCTCGTCCGGGGCCCCATCTTACTACGAGCAGTACTTC	CASSSSGAPSYYEQYF
once	TRBV9	-	TRBJ1-2	TGTGCCAGCAGCGTAAGCAATAATGGGGACTATGGCTACACCTTC	CASSVSNNGDYGYTF
-	TRBV5-1	-	TRBJ2-4	TGCGCCAGCAGCAAAAACGAAAACATTCAGTACTTC	CASSKNENIQYF
-	TRBV3-1/TRBV3-2	TRBD2	TRBJ2-5	TGTGCCAGCAGCCCAATGATGGGGGGGGAGACCCAGTACTTC	CASSPMMGGETQYF
-	TRBV10-3	TRBD1	TRBJ1-2	TGTGCCATCAGAGCCGGGACAGAGAAACGCTATGGCTACACCTTC	CAIRAGTEKRYGYTF
once	TRBV3-1/TRBV3-2	TRBD1	TRBJ2-2	TGTGCCAGCAGCCAATCGTCCCCGGGACAGGGGTCTGGGCAGCTGTTTTTT	CASSQSSPGQGSGQLFF
-	TRBV24-1	-	TRBJ2-1	TGTGCCACCAGTGGCCATCTAGCGCCATCCTACAATGAGCAGTTCTTC	CATSGHLAPSYNEQFF
-	TRBV7-3	TRBD1	TRBJ1-3	TGTGCCAGCAGCTTAAACCGGGACAGGGTATCTGGAAACACCATATATTTT	CASSLNRDRVSGNTIYF
once	TRBV4-1	-	TRBJ1-4	TGCGCCAGCAGCCAAGACAGGGCTGAAAAACTGTTTTTT	CASSQDRAEKLFF
-	TRBV30	TRBD2	TRBJ2-2	TGTGCCTGGAGTGTACATTCGGGGGGCGGGGAGCTGTTTTTT	CAWSVHSGGGELFF
few	TRBV6-6	-	TRBJ2-3	TGTGCCAGCAGACAGGGATCAGATACGCAGTATTTT	CASRQGSDTQYF
-	TRBV11-2	-	TRBJ2-1	TGTGCCAGCAGCGGGATCGGGTTTCTAAACAATGAGCAGTTCTTC	CASSGIGFLNNEQFF
-	TRBV7-6	-	TRBJ1-5	TGTGCCAGCAGCTCGGGGGAAGATCAGCCCCAGCATTTT	CASSSGEDQPQHF
-	TRBV11-3	-	TRBJ1-1	TGTGCCAGCAGCTCGGGACAGAACACTGAAGCTTTCTTT	CASSSGQNTEAFF
-	TRBV14	-	TRBJ2-3	TGTGCCAGCAGGGGGTTCACAGATACGCAGTATTTT	CASRGFTDTQYF
-	TRBV6-5	-	TRBJ2-3	TGTGCCAGCAGTTACTCGTCGATAGAAGCAGATACGCAGTATTTT	CASSYSSIEADTQYF
-	TRBV30	-	TRBJ1-6	TGTGCCTGGAGTAGGGGGGCCCCCGATAATTCACCCCTCCACTTT	CAWSRGAPDNSPLHF
-	TRBV10-3	TRBD1	TRBJ2-5	TGTGCCATCGCGGGACAGGGGGAAGAGACCCAGTACTTC	CAIAGQGEETQYF
-	TRBV28	-	TRBJ2-3	TGTGCCAGCAGTCCCGCGGGAGATACGCAGTATTTT	CASSPAGDTQYF
few	TRBV7-9	-	TRBJ2-7	TGTGCCAGCAGCGGAGGGCGGACTCAGACCTCCTACGAGCAGTACTTC	CASSGGRTQTSYEQYF
-	TRBV24-1	TRBD2	TRBJ2-2	TGTGCCACCAGTGATTCAGGGAGGGGTAACACCGGGGAGCTGTTTTTT	CATSDSGRGNTGELFF
once	TRBV24-1	TRBD1	TRBJ2-3	TGTGCCACCAGTGATCCGCCGGGACAGGGGAGCACAGATACGCAGTATTTT	CATSDPPGQGSTDTQYF
-	TRBV7-3	TRBD2	TRBJ2-1	TGTGCCAGCAGCTTAGCGGGAGGGTTGGGGTCCTACAATGAGCAGTTCTTC	CASSLAGGLGSYNEQFF
-	TRBV11-2	-	TRBJ2-2	TGTGCCAGCAGAACACCGGGACTTGGCGGGGAGCTGTTTTTT	CASRTPGLGGELFF
once	TRBV18	TRBD1	TRBJ2-3	TGTGCCAGCTCACCAACCGGGACAGACCTCACAGATACGCAGTATTTT	CASSPTGTDLTDTQYF
-	TRBV28	TRBD1	TRBJ1-3	TGTGCCAGCAGTCCACGGGACAGACCTGGAAACACCATATATTTT	CASSPRDRPGNTIYF
-	TRBV19	-	TRBJ1-2	TGTGCCAGTAGTATAAGGTCAGGAACTAACTATGGCTACACCTTC	CASSIRSGTNYGYTF
-	TRBV29-1	-	TRBJ2-6	TGCAGCGTTGACGGTTCTGGGGCCAACGTCCTGACTTTC	CSVDGSGANVLTF
-	TRBV9	TRBD1	TRBJ1-6	TGTGCCAGCAAATTCCAGGAGGGGGCTAGCTCACCCCTCCACTTT	CASKFQEGASSPLHF
few	TRBV11-3	-	TRBJ1-1	TGTGCCAGCAGCTTAGTCAAGGGGAGTGAAGCTTTCTTT	CASSLVKGSEAFF
-	TRBV30	TRBD2	TRBJ2-7	TGTGCCTGGAGCCGATGGACTAGCGGGAATTACGAGCAGTACTTC	CAWSRWTSGNYEQYF
-	TRBV7-2	TRBD1	TRBJ2-1	TGTGCCAGCAGCCCTGGGGACAGGGTTAGCAATGAGCAGTTCTTC	CASSPGDRVSNEQFF
-	TRBV27	TRBD2	TRBJ2-3	TGTGCCAGCAGGACTAGCGGGGGGGATACGCAGTATTTT	CASRTSGGDTQYF
once	TRBV4-2	TRBD2	TRBJ2-5	TGTGCCAGCAGCTATTTAAAGGGAGCGGGGATCCAAGAGACCCAGTACTTC	CASSYLKGAGIQETQYF
-	TRBV6-2/TRBV6-3	TRBD1	TRBJ2-1	TGTGCCAGCAGTAATACAGGGGGTAGGCTGAATGAGCAGTTCTTC	CASSNTGGRLNEQFF
-	TRBV19	-	TRBJ1-2	TGTGCCACCAAACTTACAACAAAACCCCATGGCTACACCTTC	CATKLTTKPHGYTF
-	TRBV11-2	-	TRBJ1-5	TGTGCCAGCAGCTGCTGGACGGACAATCAGCCCCAGCATTTT	CASSCWTDNQPQHF
-	TRBV3-1/TRBV3-2	TRBD2	TRBJ2-5	TGTGCCAGCTCTTTAGGTAGCGGGGGCCTTTGGTACCAAGAGACCCAGTACTTC	CASSLGSGGLWYQETQYF
-	TRBV10-3	-	TRBJ2-6	TGTGCCATCAGTGAGGAGGGGAGAAGTGGGGCCAACGTCCTGACTTTC	CAISEEGRSGANVLTF
-	TRBV6-5	TRBD1	TRBJ1-4	TGTGCCAGCAGTTACTACAGGGGCGAAAAACTGTTTTTT	CASSYYRGEKLFF
-	TRBV6-2/TRBV6-3	-	TRBJ2-3	TGTGCCAGCAGCGCTGGGGTGAGAGGTACAGATACGCAGTATTTT	CASSAGVRGTDTQYF
-	TRBV28	TRBD1	TRBJ2-1	TGTGCCAGCAGCCCTCCGGACAGGGTTGTGGTTGAGCAGTTCTTC	CASSPPDRVVVEQFF
-	TRBV5-1	-	TRBJ2-6	TGCGCCAGCAGCATAGGACTCGATTCTGGGGCCAACGTCCTGACTTTC	CASSIGLDSGANVLTF